The T cell receptor (beta chain) under discussion was sequenced for a study of long-term antiretroviral therapy in people with HIV. The assay used was immunoSEQ (version v3.0), run at survey level. The table came from immunoSEQ multiplex PCR; TCRdb's copy has only in-frame clones and leaves some out. This table holds roughly 19,000 clones, approximately 86% found once. About this clone: Its antigen is currently unknown.

This CDR3 region has 17 residues. V was cut by 0 bases and J by 6 bases, with 18 bases left in between. Germline loops: CDR1 SGHNT, CDR2 YENEEA. Cryopreserved PBMC, at 1-10 million per sample, were present before DNA extraction. General study points: Collection of the blood took place between the mid-2000s and the late 2010s. The ART regimens in use then may have been less effective than current ones. Dominating the repertoire at all time points were the clones that expanded before ART.

The rearrangement links TRBV11-3 to TRBJ2-1; D not certain. The sequencing used unsorted PBMCs, collected 0.5 years after starting antiretroviral therapy. The TCR comes from a man aged 40-49 years with HIV. CDR3 amino acids: CASSLEISEPAANEQFF. The DNA for the CDR3 is TGTGCCAGCAGCTTAGAGATCAGTGAGCCCGCCGCCAATGAGCAGTTCTTC.